The rows below give T cell receptor beta chains drawn from one sample of a study of high-grade serous ovarian cancer treatment subgroups. Generated by immunoSEQ multiplex PCR, the TCRdb table keeps only in-frame clones and is missing some. The profile covers roughly 15,000 clones, with 70% to 90% appearing a single time and around 6.4% taken by the ten largest. Sequenced: tumor tissue. These receptors were taken from a human donor with high-grade serous ovarian cancer. Both conserved end residues are part of each CDR3. The D gene is left open where the match is weak. Clone size appears in some rows only: once, few, many, or a class for an expanded clone.

D gene,V gene,clone size,J gene,CDR3 protein,CDR3 DNA
TRBD1,TRBV4-1,-,TRBJ2-1,CASSQVAGTAYNEQFF,TGCGCCAGCAGCCAAGTAGCAGGGACAGCTTACAATGAGCAGTTCTTC
-,TRBV11-2,-,TRBJ1-2,CASSSGRDYGYTF,TGTGCCAGCAGTTCCGGACGGGACTATGGCTACACCTTC
TRBD1,TRBV5-4,-,TRBJ1-3,CASSLAGTGGNTIYF,TGTGCCAGCAGCTTGGCCGGGACAGGGGGAAACACCATATATTTT
TRBD2,TRBV13,-,TRBJ2-2,CASSSLAGTGELFF,TGTGCCAGCAGCTCCCTAGCGGGCACCGGGGAGCTGTTTTTT
-,TRBV6-6,-,TRBJ1-4,CASTGSRSNEKLFF,TGTGCTAGCACAGGGTCCCGCAGCAATGAAAAACTGTTTTTT
TRBD2,TRBV5-1,-,TRBJ2-5,CASNDASGGQETQYF,TGCGCCAGCAATGATGCCAGCGGGGGCCAAGAGACCCAGTACTTC
TRBD2,TRBV9,-,TRBJ2-2,CASSDLAGGPRTGELFF,TGTGCCAGCAGCGATCTAGCGGGGGGGCCGAGGACCGGGGAGCTGTTTTTT
TRBD2,TRBV5-4,-,TRBJ2-5,CASSPGLASGGVQETQYF,TGTGCCAGCAGCCCAGGTTTGGCTAGCGGGGGAGTTCAAGAGACCCAGTACTTC
TRBD1,TRBV7-6,-,TRBJ2-7,CASSARGQGMGYEQYF,TGTGCCAGCAGCGCGAGGGGACAGGGGATGGGCTACGAGCAGTACTTC
-,TRBV4-1,-,TRBJ1-5,CASSQDRGPRHF,TGCGCCAGCAGCCAAGATAGAGGTCCTCGGCATTTT
-,TRBV7-2,-,TRBJ1-1,CASSLTQSGDTEAFF,TGTGCCAGCAGCTTGACCCAGTCGGGGGACACTGAAGCTTTCTTT
-,TRBV27,-,TRBJ1-4,CASSPWTSDNEKLFF,TGTGCCAGCAGTCCGTGGACCTCCGATAATGAAAAACTGTTTTTT
-,TRBV10-3,-,TRBJ2-4,CAISAGGSKNIQYF,TGTGCCATCAGTGCAGGGGGGTCCAAAAACATTCAGTACTTC
-,TRBV11-2,-,TRBJ2-2,CASSLDFGTGELFF,TGTGCCAGCAGCTTAGATTTCGGGACCGGGGAGCTGTTTTTT
-,TRBV18,-,TRBJ1-1,CASSPPGQRVTEAFF,TGTGCCAGCTCACCACCCGGACAGCGAGTAACTGAAGCTTTCTTT
TRBD1,TRBV7-9,-,TRBJ1-2,CASSYASDRVDGYTF,TGTGCCAGCAGCTACGCCTCTGACAGGGTGGATGGCTACACCTTC
TRBD1,TRBV28,-,TRBJ1-1,CASSRGQGIKNTEAFF,TGTGCCAGCAGTCGTGGACAGGGTATAAAGAACACTGAAGCTTTCTTT
TRBD1,TRBV19,-,TRBJ1-5,CASSPTGGTGGYQPQHF,TGTGCCAGTAGCCCAACGGGCGGGACAGGGGGATATCAGCCCCAGCATTTT
TRBD2,TRBV6-1,-,TRBJ2-7,CASSEASGESYEQYF,TGTGCCAGCAGTGAAGCAAGCGGGGAGTCCTACGAGCAGTACTTC
-,TRBV10-3,once,TRBJ2-2,CAISISRGTGELFF,TGTGCCATCTCCATCAGTCGTGGGACCGGGGAGCTGTTTTTT
TRBD2,TRBV4-1,-,TRBJ2-3,CASSQDLGGSTDTQYF,TGCGCCAGCAGCCAAGATCTCGGGGGGAGCACAGATACGCAGTATTTT
-,TRBV7-9,-,TRBJ1-4,CASSLPGRGGEKLFF,TGTGCCAGCAGCTTACCGGGTCGTGGGGGTGAAAAACTGTTTTTT
-,TRBV7-2,once,TRBJ1-1,CASSPGPGRRKGDEAFF,TGTGCCAGCAGCCCAGGGCCGGGGCGTCGAAAAGGGGATGAAGCTTTCTTT
TRBD1,TRBV6-1,-,TRBJ2-7,CASSVGQEPYEQYF,TGTGCCAGCAGTGTGGGACAGGAGCCATACGAGCAGTACTTC
-,TRBV18,-,TRBJ2-1,CASSPIGGNNEQFF,TGTGCCAGCTCACCGATTGGTGGCAACAATGAGCAGTTCTTC
-,TRBV18,-,TRBJ1-4,CASSPRGTAVGQKLFF,TGTGCCAGCTCACCAAGGGGTACAGCAGTGGGTCAAAAACTGTTTTTT
TRBD1,TRBV29-1,-,TRBJ1-2,CSVRTGVEFGYTF,TGCAGCGTTCGCACAGGGGTGGAGTTTGGCTACACCTTC
TRBD1,TRBV28,-,TRBJ2-2,CASSLSRLSVPGQENTGELFF,TGTGCCAGCAGCCTGAGCCGCCTGTCGGTTCCGGGACAGGAGAACACCGGGGAGCTGTTTTTT
-,TRBV5-1,-,TRBJ2-5,CASSLAETQYF,TGCGCCAGCAGCTTGGCGGAGACCCAGTACTTC
-,TRBV6-5,-,TRBJ1-2,CASSYMTSRSYTF,TGTGCCAGCAGTTACATGACATCTAGGAGCTACACCTTC
-,TRBV6-1,-,TRBJ1-6,CASSEESLHF,TGTGCCAGCAGTGAAGAATCCCTCCACTTT
-,TRBV29-1,-,TRBJ1-1,CSVVPGDTEAFF,TGCAGCGTTGTCCCCGGGGACACTGAAGCTTTCTTT
TRBD2,TRBV5-4,-,TRBJ2-1,CASSYGLAGGPDEQFF,TGTGCCAGCAGCTATGGACTAGCGGGGGGGCCGGATGAGCAGTTCTTC
-,TRBV6-1,-,TRBJ1-2,CASSEELIPIPTPYSDGYTF,TGTGCCAGCAGTGAAGAGTTGATTCCTATCCCAACGCCCTACTCGGATGGCTACACCTTC
-,TRBV5-1,-,TRBJ2-7,CASSLDRVWGQYF,TGCGCCAGCAGCTTGGACAGGGTGTGGGGGCAGTACTTC
-,TRBV6-1,-,TRBJ1-3,CASSEGSSGNTIYF,TGTGCCAGCAGTGAAGGAAGTTCTGGAAACACCATATATTTT
-,TRBV20-1,-,TRBJ1-2,CSALYGYTF,TGCAGTGCCTTGTATGGCTACACCTTC
TRBD1,TRBV19,-,TRBJ2-7,CASSRTGGSYEQYF,TGTGCCAGTAGTCGCACAGGGGGATCCTACGAGCAGTACTTC
TRBD1,TRBV5-3,-,TRBJ2-5,CARSLRTRQGGETQYF,TGTGCCAGAAGCTTGAGGACCAGACAGGGTGGGGAGACCCAGTACTTC
-,TRBV7-9,-,TRBJ1-2,CASSSTGGFYGYTF,TGTGCCAGCAGCTCGACGGGGGGGTTCTATGGCTACACCTTC
-,TRBV5-5,-,TRBJ1-6,CASSLAGWGSNSPLHF,TGTGCCAGCAGCTTGGCCGGCTGGGGGTCTAATTCACCCCTCCACTTT
TRBD2,TRBV4-1,-,TRBJ2-5,CASSPGGARETQYF,TGCGCCAGCAGCCCCGGGGGGGCCAGAGAGACCCAGTACTTC
TRBD2,TRBV7-2,-,TRBJ2-3,CASSLVAGGISDTQYF,TGTGCCAGCAGCTTAGTGGCGGGGGGGATCTCAGATACGCAGTATTTT
TRBD1,TRBV15,once,TRBJ1-6,CATSKGQGSSPLHF,TGTGCCACCAGCAAGGGACAGGGAAGCTCACCCCTCCACTTT
-,TRBV6-5,-,TRBJ2-1,CASSRPGTQQFF,TGTGCCAGCAGTCGCCCCGGGACACAGCAGTTCTTC
TRBD2,TRBV29-1,-,TRBJ2-5,CSGRSGGETQYF,TGCAGCGGCCGGTCCGGGGGGGAGACCCAGTACTTC
-,TRBV9,-,TRBJ1-5,CASGGYSNQPQHF,TGTGCCAGCGGGGGCTATAGCAATCAGCCCCAGCATTTT
-,TRBV6-6,once,TRBJ2-7,CASSSPDSYYEQYF,TGTGCCAGCAGTAGCCCGGACAGCTACTACGAGCAGTACTTC